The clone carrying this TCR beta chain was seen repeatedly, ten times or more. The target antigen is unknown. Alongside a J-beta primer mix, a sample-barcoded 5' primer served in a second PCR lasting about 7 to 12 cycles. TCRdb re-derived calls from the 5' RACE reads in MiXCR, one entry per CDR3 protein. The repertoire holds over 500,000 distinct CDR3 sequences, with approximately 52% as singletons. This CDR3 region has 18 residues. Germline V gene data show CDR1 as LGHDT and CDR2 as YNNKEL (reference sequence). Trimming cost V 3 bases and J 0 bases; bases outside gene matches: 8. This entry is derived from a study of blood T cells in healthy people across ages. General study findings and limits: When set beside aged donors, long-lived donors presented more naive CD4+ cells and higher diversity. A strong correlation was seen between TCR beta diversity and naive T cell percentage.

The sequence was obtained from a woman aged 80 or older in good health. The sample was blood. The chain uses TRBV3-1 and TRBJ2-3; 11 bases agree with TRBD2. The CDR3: CASSHSGTSGKSTDTQYF. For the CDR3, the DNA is TGTGCCAGCAGCCATTCCGGGACTAGCGGAAAAAGCACAGATACGCAGTATTTT.